The present entry profiles one T cell receptor (beta chain) with its context. Its antigen is currently not known. Within one base of it there is no much larger clone, and no base qualities were kept. There are 14 amino acids in the CDR3, from cysteine to phenylalanine inclusive. CDR3 DNA only is kept here, 42 bases in frame from base 1. According to the germline V gene (reference sequence), CDR1 reads LGHDT and CDR2 reads YNNKEL. Trimming removed 3 bases from V and 6 bases from J, leaving 9 bases between the germline ends. The sample originates from a study of blood T cell repertoires in COVID-19 (dated by TCRdb to the early 2020s). Study-wide context: Samples from collaborators originated in the United States, Italy and Spain and spanned both the acute and convalescent phases of COVID-19. The material from the prospective study consisted of cDNA or gDNA derived from T cells, B-cell-depleted T cells, or PBMCs. The samples were drawn from the first 160 participants of the ongoing ImmuneRACE study and from more than 1,000 subjects provided by 6 global collaborators. The sample metadata nearly always contained a de-identified subject ID, COVID-19 status, age in years and sex. Where available, HLA class I and class II types were taken from metadata supplied by the sample provider and were not determined by assay-based typing. The repertoires were made available in a free public database intended to serve as a resource for research on the immune response to SARS-CoV-2. The dataset comprised deeply sampled blood TCRbeta repertoires from subjects exposed to, actively infected with, or recovered from COVID-19.

TCRbeta CDR3 regions were amplified from genomic DNA using the immunoSEQ Assay, a bias-controlled multiplex PCR. Processing in the source paper ran as follows. The number of nucleated cells in each sample was estimated from the amplification of reference gene primers within the assay. To quantify the absolute abundance of each unique TCRbeta CDR3 rearrangement, sequence reads were collapsed and filtered. For each sample, productive Simpson clonality was calculated by taking the square root of Simpson's diversity index across productive rearrangements. In its TCRdb copy, this immuneACCESS table keeps in-frame sequences only and misses some clones. Where compared with another copy, unresolved V genes explain less than half of these, and the others have no known cause. That table gives V, J and clone size, and the DNA gave D and trimming. The sample yields fewer than 300,000 clones; 85% to 90% were counted once. The ten largest clonotypes hold about 1.6% of the sample.

Samples from volunteer blood donors who had recovered from COVID-19 were contributed by a second Seattle source. Collaborating institutions collected whole blood in K2EDTA tubes following their own protocols. For TCRbeta analysis, collaborators shipped samples in one of three forms: frozen whole blood, isolated PBMCs, or DNA extracted from either of those sample types. The investigation overall reported the following: How much clinical and demographic metadata was included differed by source and by participant, and the metadata was provided uncurated.

The sample taken for sequencing was peripheral blood. The rearrangement combines TRBV3-1 (or the pseudogene TRBV3-2) with TRBJ1-6; a tentative D call is TRBD1 (5 bases match). The TCR originated in a woman in her 40s who had recovered from COVID-19. The CDR3 in this case is CASSQGLGNSPLHF. The nucleotide sequence is TGTGCCAGCAGCCAGGGGCTAGGTAATTCACCCCTCCACTTT.